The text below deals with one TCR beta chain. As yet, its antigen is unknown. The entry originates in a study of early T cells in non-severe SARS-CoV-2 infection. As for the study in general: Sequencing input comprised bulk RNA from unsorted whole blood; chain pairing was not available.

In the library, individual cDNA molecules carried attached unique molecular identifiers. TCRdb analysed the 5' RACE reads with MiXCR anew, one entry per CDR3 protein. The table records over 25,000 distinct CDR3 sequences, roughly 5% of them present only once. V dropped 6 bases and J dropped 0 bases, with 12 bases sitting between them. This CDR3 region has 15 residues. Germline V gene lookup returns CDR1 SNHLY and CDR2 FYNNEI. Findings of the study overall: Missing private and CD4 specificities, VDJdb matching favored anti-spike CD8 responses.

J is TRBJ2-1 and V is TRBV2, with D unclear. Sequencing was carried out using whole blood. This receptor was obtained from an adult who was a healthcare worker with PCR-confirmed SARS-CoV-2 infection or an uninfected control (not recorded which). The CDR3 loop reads CASSQTSTSYNEQFF. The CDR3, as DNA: TGTGCCAGCAGCCAGACGAGTACCTCCTACAATGAGCAGTTCTTC.